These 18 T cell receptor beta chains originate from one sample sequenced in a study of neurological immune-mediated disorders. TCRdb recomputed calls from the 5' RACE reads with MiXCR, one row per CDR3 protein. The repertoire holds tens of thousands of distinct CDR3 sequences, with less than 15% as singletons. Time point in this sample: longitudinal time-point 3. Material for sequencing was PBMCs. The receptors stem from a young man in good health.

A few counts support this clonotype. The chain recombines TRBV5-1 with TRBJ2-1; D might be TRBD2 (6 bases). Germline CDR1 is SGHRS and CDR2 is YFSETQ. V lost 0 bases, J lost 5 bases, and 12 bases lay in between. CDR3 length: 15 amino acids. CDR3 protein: CASSLAPGVDNEQFF. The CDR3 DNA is TGCGCCAGCAGCTTGGCCCCGGGGGTTGACAATGAGCAGTTCTTC.

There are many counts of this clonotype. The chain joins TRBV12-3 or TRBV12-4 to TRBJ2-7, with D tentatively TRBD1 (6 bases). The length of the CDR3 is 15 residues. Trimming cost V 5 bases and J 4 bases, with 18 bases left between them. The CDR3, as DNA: TGTGCCAGCAGTGGCCGACAGGTCGGGTCTTACGAGCAGTACTTC. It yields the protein CASSGRQVGSYEQYF.

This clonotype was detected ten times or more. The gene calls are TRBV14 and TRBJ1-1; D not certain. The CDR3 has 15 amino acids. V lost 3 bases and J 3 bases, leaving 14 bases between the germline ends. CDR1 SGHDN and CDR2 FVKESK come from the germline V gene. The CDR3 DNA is TGTGCCAGCAGCCAGCGGGCGGGGTTTGACACTGAAGCTTTCTTT. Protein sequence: CASSQRAGFDTEAFF. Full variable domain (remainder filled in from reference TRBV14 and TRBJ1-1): EAGVTQFPSHSVIEKGQTVTLRCDPISGHDNLYWYRRVMGKEIKFLLHFVKESKQDESGMPNNRFLAERTGGTYSTLKVQPAELEDSGVYFCASSQRAGFDTEAFFGQGTRLTVV.

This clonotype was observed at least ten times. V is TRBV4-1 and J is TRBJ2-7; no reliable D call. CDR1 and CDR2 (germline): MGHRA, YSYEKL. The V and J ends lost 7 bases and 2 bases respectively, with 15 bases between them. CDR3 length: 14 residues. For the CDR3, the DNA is TGCGCCAGCACCTTACGATTGGAAACCTACGAGCAGTACTTC. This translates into CASTLRLETYEQYF.

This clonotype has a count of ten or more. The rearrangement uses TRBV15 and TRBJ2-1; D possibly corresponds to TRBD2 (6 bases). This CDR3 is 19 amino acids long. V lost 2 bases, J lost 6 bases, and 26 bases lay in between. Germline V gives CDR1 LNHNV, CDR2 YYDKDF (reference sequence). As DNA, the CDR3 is TGTGCCACCAGCAGACCGACTAGAATAGGCGGGATAACGACCAATGAGCAGTTCTTC. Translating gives CATSRPTRIGGITTNEQFF.

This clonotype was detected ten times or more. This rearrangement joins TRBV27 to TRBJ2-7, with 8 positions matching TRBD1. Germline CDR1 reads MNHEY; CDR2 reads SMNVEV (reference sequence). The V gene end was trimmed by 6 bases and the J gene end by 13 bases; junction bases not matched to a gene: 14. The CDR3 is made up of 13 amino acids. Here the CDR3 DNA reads TGTGCCAGCAGCGCCCAAGTCGGGACAGGAGGATACTTC. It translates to CASSAQVGTGGYF.

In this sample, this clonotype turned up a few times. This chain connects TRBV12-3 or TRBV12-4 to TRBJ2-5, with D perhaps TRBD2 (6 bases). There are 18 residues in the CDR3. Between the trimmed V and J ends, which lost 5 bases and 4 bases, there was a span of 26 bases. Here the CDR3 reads CASSRVGWQAPEGETQYF. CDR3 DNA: TGTGCCAGCAGTCGGGTGGGATGGCAGGCTCCGGAGGGAGAGACCCAGTACTTC.

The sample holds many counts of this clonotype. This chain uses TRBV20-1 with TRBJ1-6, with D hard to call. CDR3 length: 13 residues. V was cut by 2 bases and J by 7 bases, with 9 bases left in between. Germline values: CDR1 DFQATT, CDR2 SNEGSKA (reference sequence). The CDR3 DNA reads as TGCAGTGCTAGAACAGCCCCGAATTCACCCCTCCACTTT. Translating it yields CSARTAPNSPLHF.

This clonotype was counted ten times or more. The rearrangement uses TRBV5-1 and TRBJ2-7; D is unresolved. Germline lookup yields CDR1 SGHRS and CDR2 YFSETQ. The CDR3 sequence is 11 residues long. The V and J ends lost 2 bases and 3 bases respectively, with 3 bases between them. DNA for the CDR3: TGCGCCAGCAGCTTCCGCTACGAGCAGTACTTC. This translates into CASSFRYEQYF.

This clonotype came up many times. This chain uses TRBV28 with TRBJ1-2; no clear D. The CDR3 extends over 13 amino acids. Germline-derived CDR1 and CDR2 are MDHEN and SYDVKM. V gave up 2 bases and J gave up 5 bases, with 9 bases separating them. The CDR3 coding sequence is TGTGCCAGCAGTTTAGCAGCGGGATATGGCTACACCTTC. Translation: CASSLAAGYGYTF.

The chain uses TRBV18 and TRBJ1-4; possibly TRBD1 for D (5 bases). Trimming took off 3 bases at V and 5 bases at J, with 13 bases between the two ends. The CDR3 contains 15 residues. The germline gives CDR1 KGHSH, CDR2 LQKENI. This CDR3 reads CASSPTGTGNEKLFF. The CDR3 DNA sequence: TGTGCCAGCTCACCTACCGGGACGGGGAATGAAAAACTGTTTTTT.

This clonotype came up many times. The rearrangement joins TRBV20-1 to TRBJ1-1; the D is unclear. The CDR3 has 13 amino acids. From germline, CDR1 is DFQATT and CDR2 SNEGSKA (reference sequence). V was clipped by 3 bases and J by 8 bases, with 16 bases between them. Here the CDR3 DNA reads TGCAGTGCTAGTCCATACAGCAATGAGGAAGCTTTCTTT. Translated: CSASPYSNEEAFF.

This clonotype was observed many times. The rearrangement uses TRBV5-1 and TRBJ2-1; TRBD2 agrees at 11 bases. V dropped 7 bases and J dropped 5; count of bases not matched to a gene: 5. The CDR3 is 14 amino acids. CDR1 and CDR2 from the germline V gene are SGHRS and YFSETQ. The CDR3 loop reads CASHLAGGDNEQFF. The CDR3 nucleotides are TGCGCCAGCCACTTAGCGGGAGGGGACAATGAGCAGTTCTTC.

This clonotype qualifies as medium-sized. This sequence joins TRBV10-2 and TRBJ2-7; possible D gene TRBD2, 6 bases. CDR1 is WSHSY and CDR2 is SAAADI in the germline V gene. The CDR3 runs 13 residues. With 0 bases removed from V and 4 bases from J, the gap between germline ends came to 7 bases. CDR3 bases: TGCGCCAGCAGTGAGTCTGGGACTTACGAGCAGTACTTC. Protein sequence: CASSESGTYEQYF.

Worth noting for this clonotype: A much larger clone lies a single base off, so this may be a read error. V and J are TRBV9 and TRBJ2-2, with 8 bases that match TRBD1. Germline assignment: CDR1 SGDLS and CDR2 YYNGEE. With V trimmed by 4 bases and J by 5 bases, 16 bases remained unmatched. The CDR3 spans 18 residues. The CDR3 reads CASSSPHVTGVGTGELFF. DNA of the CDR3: TGTGCCAGCAGCTCCCCCCACGTGACAGGGGTCGGGACCGGGGAGCTGTTTTTT.

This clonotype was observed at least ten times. In DNA form, the CDR3 reads TGCGCCAGCAGCTTGGGGGACAGTTCATATCAGCCCCAGCATTTT. The encoded protein is CASSLGDSSYQPQHF. The chain uses TRBV5-1 and TRBJ1-5; 7 nucleotides match TRBD1. The CDR3 contains 15 residues. Germline loops: CDR1 SGHRS, CDR2 YFSETQ. With 0 bases clipped from V and 5 bases from J, the junction kept 5 bases outside the gene matches.

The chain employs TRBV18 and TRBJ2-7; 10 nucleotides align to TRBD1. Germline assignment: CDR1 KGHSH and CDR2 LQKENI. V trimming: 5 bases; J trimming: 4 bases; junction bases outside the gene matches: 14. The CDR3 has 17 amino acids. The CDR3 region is CASSSFTTGGLIYEQYF. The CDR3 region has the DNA TGTGCCAGCTCATCCTTTACGACAGGGGGCCTTATTTACGAGCAGTACTTC. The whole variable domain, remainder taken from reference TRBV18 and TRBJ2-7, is NAGVMQNPRHLVRRRGQEARLRCSPMKGHSHVYWYRQLPEEGLKFMVYLQKENIIDESGMPKERFSAEFPKEGPSILRIQQVVRGDSAAYFCASSSFTTGGLIYEQYFGPGTRLTVT.

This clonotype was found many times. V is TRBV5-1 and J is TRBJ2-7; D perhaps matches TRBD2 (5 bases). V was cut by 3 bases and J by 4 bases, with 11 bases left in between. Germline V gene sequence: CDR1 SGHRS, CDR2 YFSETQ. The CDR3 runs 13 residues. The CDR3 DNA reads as TGCGCCAGCAGCTGGACGGGGTATTACGAGCAGTACTTC. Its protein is CASSWTGYYEQYF.